The rows below give T cell receptor beta chains drawn from one sample of a study of cytomegalovirus exposure and HLA in healthy donors. Sequenced by immunoSEQ multiplex PCR; TCRdb stores in-frame clones only, minus some. There are around 100,000 clones in the sample, with roughly 3.6% held by the top ten. Source material: PBMCs. Source of these receptors: a man aged 25-45 years in good health and CMV-seronegative. The CDR3 runs from the conserved cysteine through the conserved F or W. Each record gives: D gene, V gene, J gene, CDR3 DNA, CDR3 protein. A D gene is named only where the DNA matches it firmly.

NA	TRBV18	TRBJ1-1	TGTGCCAGCTCACCTCGACAACTTGACAGGCACACTGAAGCTTTCTTT	CASSPRQLDRHTEAFF
TRBD1	TRBV15	TRBJ2-7	TGTGCCACCAGCGGGACAGGGTTTGGCGAGCAGTACTTC	CATSGTGFGEQYF
NA	TRBV25-1	TRBJ2-3	TGTGCCAGCACTACCCCCGGGTCAGATACGCAGTATTTT	CASTTPGSDTQYF
NA	TRBV2	TRBJ2-3	TGTGCCAGCAGTGACAGGGGAAAGGGCACAGATACGCAGTATTTT	CASSDRGKGTDTQYF
TRBD1	TRBV5-4	TRBJ2-7	TGTGCCAGCAGTCCTCCGGGACAGGGACTCGAGCAGTACTTC	CASSPPGQGLEQYF
NA	TRBV21-1	TRBJ1-5	TGTGCCAGCCCCCAAGGGAGGGTATTGGTCAATCAGCCCCAGCATTTT	CASPQGRVLVNQPQHF
NA	TRBV28	TRBJ1-6	TGTGCCAGCAGTATGGGGGCTACAGGGCAAGCCCTCCACTTT	CASSMGATGQALHF
TRBD2	TRBV4-2	TRBJ2-5	TGTGCCAGCAGCCAGGGGGGGTCCCTCCAAGAGACCCAGTACTTC	CASSQGGSLQETQYF
NA	TRBV5-1	TRBJ1-1	TGCGCCAGCAGCCCTTCCCGGGGTTTGGTCGTCGCTGAAGCTTTCTTT	CASSPSRGLVVAEAFF
TRBD2	TRBV2	TRBJ2-7	TGTGCCAGCAGTGGGGCTAGCGGTCTGGGGGAGCAGTACTTC	CASSGASGLGEQYF
NA	TRBV21-1	TRBJ2-1	TGTGCCAGCAGCAATGAGGTACGGGGGCCCCGGGGACAGGGGGCCTCCTACAATGAGCAGTTCTTC	CASSNEVRGPRGQGASYNEQFF
NA	TRBV27	TRBJ1-6	TGTGCCAGCACCGTAATGGCTTCTAATTCACCCCTCCACTTT	CASTVMASNSPLHF
NA	TRBV5-4	TRBJ2-3	TGTGCCAGCAGCTCGGGGGAAGATACGCAGTATTTT	CASSSGEDTQYF
NA	TRBV6-1	TRBJ1-5	TGTGCCAGCAGCCCCCAGTGGTATAGCAATCAGCCCCAGCATTTT	CASSPQWYSNQPQHF
NA	TRBV25-1	TRBJ2-1	TGTGCCAGCAGTGAATACCCCGGGTGGGTCGAGCAGTTCTTC	CASSEYPGWVEQFF
TRBD2	TRBV4-1	TRBJ2-1	TGCGCCAGCAGCCGATCTAGCGGGGGGTACAATGAGCAGTTCTTC	CASSRSSGGYNEQFF
NA	TRBV5-6	TRBJ1-6	TGTGCCAGCAGCTTGGGATTGCGCGTGCATGCAAATTCACCCCTCCACTTT	CASSLGLRVHANSPLHF
NA	TRBV25-1	TRBJ2-7	TGTGCCAGCAGTGAATATGGCAGATCAACCTACGAGCAGTACTTC	CASSEYGRSTYEQYF
NA	TRBV7-9	TRBJ2-7	TGTGCCAGCAGCGCCTCTTTACAATCCGGAGGCTACGAGCAGTACTTC	CASSASLQSGGYEQYF
NA	TRBV4-2	TRBJ2-3	TGTGCCAGCAGCCTTAGCGGCACAGATACGCAGTATTTT	CASSLSGTDTQYF
TRBD2	TRBV11-2	TRBJ2-5	TGTGCCAGCAGCTTAACGGGGGGAAATCAAGAGACCCAGTACTTC	CASSLTGGNQETQYF
NA	TRBV7-2	TRBJ2-3	TGTGCCAGCATCATGGGGGCGGGGGGCACAGATACGCAGTATTTT	CASIMGAGGTDTQYF
TRBD2	TRBV11-2	TRBJ2-3	TGTGCCAGCAGCTTAAGCGGGACTCGGGATACGCAGTATTTT	CASSLSGTRDTQYF
NA	TRBV10-3	TRBJ1-4	TGTGCCATCAGTCCGACAGCAACTAATGAAAAACTGTTTTTT	CAISPTATNEKLFF
TRBD1	TRBV4-2	TRBJ2-1	TGTGCCAGCAGCCAAATAACAGGGGGCTCGGGCTACAATGAGCAGTTCTTC	CASSQITGGSGYNEQFF
NA	TRBV7-9	TRBJ2-1	TGTGCCAGCAGATCCTACTACAATGAGCAGTTCTTC	CASRSYYNEQFF
NA	TRBV5-4	TRBJ1-2	TGTGCCAGCAGCGCCAGTGCGGGCGTACGCAACTATGGCTACACCTTC	CASSASAGVRNYGYTF
NA	TRBV19	TRBJ1-6	TGTGCCAGTAGTATTCTCGGCAGGGGAACGGTATCACCCCTCCACTTT	CASSILGRGTVSPLHF
TRBD2	TRBV11-1	TRBJ2-3	TGTGCCAGCAGCTCCAGGACTAGCGCGGGCACAGATACGCAGTATTTT	CASSSRTSAGTDTQYF
TRBD2	TRBV9	TRBJ2-5	TGTGCCAGCAGCGTGGGCCTGGGAGCGGGGGGTCAAGAGACCCAGTACTTC	CASSVGLGAGGQETQYF
NA	TRBV7-8	TRBJ2-7	TGTGCCAGCAGCCGAGCCGGGACAAACGAGCAGTACTTC	CASSRAGTNEQYF
TRBD1	TRBV15	TRBJ1-2	TGTGCCACCAGCAGGGGACAGGGGGATAATGGCTACACCTTC	CATSRGQGDNGYTF
TRBD1	TRBV18	TRBJ1-5	TGTGCCAGCTCACCTGTACGACAGGGTGGGCAGCCCCAGCATTTT	CASSPVRQGGQPQHF
NA	TRBV5-1	TRBJ1-3	TGCGCCAGCAGCTTTGATGGCTCACCCTCTGGAAACACCATATATTTT	CASSFDGSPSGNTIYF
NA	TRBV6-5	TRBJ2-7	TGTGCCAGCAGTCGACAGGGACTCTACGAGCAGTACTTC	CASSRQGLYEQYF
NA	TRBV11-2	TRBJ2-7	TGTGCCAGCAGCTTAGTCGGTCTTAACTACGAGCAGTACTTC	CASSLVGLNYEQYF
TRBD1	TRBV6-1	TRBJ1-6	TGTGCCAGCACCTCCGGCGGGACAGGCGGTTCACCCCTCCACTTT	CASTSGGTGGSPLHF
TRBD1	TRBV7-9	TRBJ1-5	TGTGCCAGCAGCCCTTTATCCGGGACAGGGGAAGGTCAGCCCCAGCATTTT	CASSPLSGTGEGQPQHF
NA	TRBV5-1	TRBJ1-1	TGCGCCAGCAGCTCAGGGATGAACACTGAAGCTTTCTTT	CASSSGMNTEAFF
NA	TRBV5-1	TRBJ2-5	TGCGCCAGCAGCCTCCCTCGAGGAGGGGAAGAGACCCAGTACTTC	CASSLPRGGEETQYF
NA	TRBV28	TRBJ2-7	TGTGCCAGCAGTTCGCTGACACGAAGAGGGACCTACGAGCAGTACTTC	CASSSLTRRGTYEQYF
NA	TRBV28	TRBJ1-2	TGTGCCTGGGGCGTTAACTATGGCTACACCTTC	CAWGVNYGYTF
TRBD1	TRBV19	TRBJ2-4	TGTGCCAGTACCGCCACAGGGGAGAGAAACATTCAGTACTTC	CASTATGERNIQYF
TRBD2	TRBV5-1	TRBJ2-4	TGCGCCAGCAGGGCGACTAGCGGGGGGGAAAACATTCAGTACTTC	CASRATSGGENIQYF
NA	TRBV11-2	TRBJ2-6	TGTGCCAGCAGCCACAGCTCTGGGGCCAACGTCCTGACTTTC	CASSHSSGANVLTF
NA	TRBV7-2	TRBJ1-4	TGTGCCAGCAGCTTAGTCCCCCGGGGGGCGGTGGGAGGTGAAAAACTGTTTTTT	CASSLVPRGAVGGEKLFF
TRBD2	TRBV15	TRBJ2-1	TGTGCCACCAGCAGAGATGCGGGGGGGACCTACAATGAGCAGTTCTTC	CATSRDAGGTYNEQFF